This is a list of T cell receptor beta chains from one sample in a study of blood T cell repertoires in COVID-19. Sequencing used immunoSEQ multiplex PCR; TCRdb keeps in-frame clones, though not all of them. The sample carries 150,000 to 200,000 clones, approximately 91% recorded once. Sequencing was done on a sample of peripheral blood. These receptors came from a man younger than 35 with acute or convalescent COVID-19. The CDR3 runs from the conserved cysteine through the conserved F or W. Each record gives: D gene, J gene, clone size, V gene, CDR3 protein, CDR3 DNA. A D gene is named only where the DNA matches it firmly. Clone size is stated in some rows and not others, as once, few, many or a class when expanded.

D: TRBD1; J: TRBJ1-1; size: .; V: TRBV6-1; CDR3: CASSVMGQLVVNTEAFF; DNA: TGTGCCAGCAGTGTTATGGGACAGCTCGTCGTGAACACTGAAGCTTTCTTT
D: .; J: TRBJ1-1; size: .; V: TRBV7-2; CDR3: CASSSRRTEEAFF; DNA: TGTGCCAGCAGCTCTCGGAGGACGGAAGAAGCTTTCTTT
D: TRBD1; J: TRBJ1-4; size: once; V: TRBV6-5; CDR3: CASRPGGPNEKLFF; DNA: TGTGCCAGCAGGCCAGGGGGACCCAATGAAAAACTGTTTTTT
D: .; J: TRBJ1-2; size: .; V: TRBV12-3/TRBV12-4; CDR3: CASSFGGRDGYTF; DNA: TGTGCCAGCAGTTTCGGAGGGCGTGATGGCTACACCTTC
D: .; J: TRBJ1-6; size: .; V: TRBV27; CDR3: CASGWGVNSPLHF; DNA: TGTGCCAGCGGGTGGGGGGTCAATTCACCCCTCCACTTT
D: .; J: TRBJ1-5; size: .; V: TRBV3-1/TRBV3-2; CDR3: CASSRGFNQPQHF; DNA: TGTGCCAGCAGCCGAGGCTTCAATCAGCCCCAGCATTTT
D: .; J: TRBJ2-1; size: .; V: TRBV29-1; CDR3: CSVEGTSSSYNEQFF; DNA: TGCAGCGTTGAAGGGACTTCGAGCTCCTACAATGAGCAGTTCTTC
D: .; J: TRBJ1-2; size: .; V: TRBV4-2; CDR3: CASSQEEGNYGYTF; DNA: TGTGCCAGCAGCCAAGAGGAGGGGAACTATGGCTACACCTTC
D: TRBD1; J: TRBJ1-2; size: .; V: TRBV9; CDR3: CASSVVPGTAYGYTF; DNA: TGTGCCAGCAGCGTAGTCCCCGGGACAGCCTATGGCTACACCTTC
D: TRBD1; J: TRBJ1-1; size: .; V: TRBV19; CDR3: CASSTKTGMNTEAFF; DNA: TGTGCCAGTAGTACGAAGACAGGGATGAACACTGAAGCTTTCTTT
D: .; J: TRBJ1-1; size: once; V: TRBV5-4; CDR3: CASSLEGGRGSPEAFF; DNA: TGTGCCAGCAGCTTGGAGGGGGGGCGGGGAAGCCCTGAAGCTTTCTTT
D: .; J: TRBJ1-1; size: .; V: TRBV5-5; CDR3: CASMFQGNTEAFF; DNA: TGTGCCAGCATGTTTCAGGGGAACACTGAAGCTTTCTTT
D: TRBD1; J: TRBJ1-1; size: .; V: TRBV11-2; CDR3: CASSRRQGSTNTEAFF; DNA: TGTGCCAGCAGCCGAAGACAGGGCTCAACGAACACTGAAGCTTTCTTT
D: .; J: TRBJ1-5; size: once; V: TRBV30; CDR3: CAWSNVGGADQPQHF; DNA: TGTGCCTGGAGTAATGTAGGTGGGGCAGATCAGCCCCAGCATTTT
D: TRBD1; J: TRBJ2-7; size: .; V: TRBV14; CDR3: CASSQLGQELYEQYF; DNA: TGTGCCAGCAGCCAGCTTGGACAGGAACTCTACGAGCAGTACTTC
D: TRBD1; J: TRBJ2-6; size: .; V: TRBV7-2; CDR3: CASSLEGASGANVLTF; DNA: TGTGCCAGCAGCTTAGAGGGGGCCTCTGGGGCCAACGTCCTGACTTTC
D: .; J: TRBJ2-7; size: .; V: TRBV10-1; CDR3: CASSESWGRGSYEQYF; DNA: TGCGCCAGCAGTGAGTCATGGGGGCGAGGCTCCTACGAGCAGTACTTC
D: TRBD1; J: TRBJ2-2; size: once; V: TRBV25-1; CDR3: CASLWGTGNTGELFF; DNA: TGTGCCAGCTTATGGGGGACAGGGAACACCGGGGAGCTGTTTTTT
D: TRBD1; J: TRBJ1-1; size: once; V: TRBV30; CDR3: CAWLKRDRVNTEAFF; DNA: TGTGCCTGGCTAAAACGGGACAGGGTTAACACTGAAGCTTTCTTT
D: TRBD2; J: TRBJ2-1; size: .; V: TRBV5-1; CDR3: CASSFTSGAQNEQFF; DNA: TGCGCCAGCAGCTTTACTAGCGGGGCTCAGAATGAGCAGTTCTTC
D: .; J: TRBJ1-2; size: .; V: TRBV19; CDR3: CASSINRALIGYTF; DNA: TGTGCCAGTAGTATTAACAGGGCCCTTATCGGCTACACCTTC
D: .; J: TRBJ2-1; size: .; V: TRBV7-8; CDR3: CASSFSTSSGEQFF; DNA: TGTGCCAGCAGCTTTTCGACTAGTTCTGGAGAGCAGTTCTTC
D: .; J: TRBJ2-7; size: .; V: TRBV19; CDR3: CASSLVGGTYEQYF; DNA: TGTGCCAGTAGTTTGGTGGGAGGTACCTACGAGCAGTACTTC
D: .; J: TRBJ1-2; size: .; V: TRBV25-1; CDR3: CATTRGPLYGYTF; DNA: TGTGCCACCACCAGGGGTCCCTTATATGGCTACACCTTC
D: .; J: TRBJ2-3; size: .; V: TRBV5-1; CDR3: CASSSTGTADTQYF; DNA: TGCGCCAGCAGCTCAACAGGGACGGCAGATACGCAGTATTTT
D: .; J: TRBJ2-7; size: .; V: TRBV10-2; CDR3: CASSEYQEGDNYYEQYF; DNA: TGCGCCAGCAGTGAGTATCAGGAAGGGGATAATTACTACGAGCAGTACTTC
D: TRBD1; J: TRBJ2-5; size: .; V: TRBV24-1; CDR3: CATSDSDRIIQETQYF; DNA: TGTGCCACCAGTGATTCGGACAGGATAATTCAAGAGACCCAGTACTTC
D: .; J: TRBJ2-3; size: .; V: TRBV11-2; CDR3: CASSIPGTDTQYF; DNA: TGTGCCAGCAGTATACCAGGGACAGATACGCAGTATTTT